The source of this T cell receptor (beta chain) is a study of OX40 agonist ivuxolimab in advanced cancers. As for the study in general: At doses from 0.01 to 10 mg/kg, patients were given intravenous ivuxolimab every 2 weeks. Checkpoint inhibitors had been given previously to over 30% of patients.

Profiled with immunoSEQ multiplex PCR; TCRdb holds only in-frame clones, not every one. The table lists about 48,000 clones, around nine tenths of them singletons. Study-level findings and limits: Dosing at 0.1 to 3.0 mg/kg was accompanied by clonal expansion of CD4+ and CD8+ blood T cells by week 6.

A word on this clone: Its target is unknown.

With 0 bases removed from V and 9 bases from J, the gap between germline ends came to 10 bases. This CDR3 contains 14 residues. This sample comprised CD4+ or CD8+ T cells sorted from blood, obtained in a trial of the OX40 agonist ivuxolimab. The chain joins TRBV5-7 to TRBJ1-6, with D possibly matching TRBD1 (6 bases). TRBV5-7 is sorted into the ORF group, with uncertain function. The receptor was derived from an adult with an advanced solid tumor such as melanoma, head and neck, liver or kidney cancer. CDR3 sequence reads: CASSLGQVSSPLHF. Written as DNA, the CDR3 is TGTGCCAGCAGCTTGGGACAGGTGTCTTCACCCCTCCACTTT.